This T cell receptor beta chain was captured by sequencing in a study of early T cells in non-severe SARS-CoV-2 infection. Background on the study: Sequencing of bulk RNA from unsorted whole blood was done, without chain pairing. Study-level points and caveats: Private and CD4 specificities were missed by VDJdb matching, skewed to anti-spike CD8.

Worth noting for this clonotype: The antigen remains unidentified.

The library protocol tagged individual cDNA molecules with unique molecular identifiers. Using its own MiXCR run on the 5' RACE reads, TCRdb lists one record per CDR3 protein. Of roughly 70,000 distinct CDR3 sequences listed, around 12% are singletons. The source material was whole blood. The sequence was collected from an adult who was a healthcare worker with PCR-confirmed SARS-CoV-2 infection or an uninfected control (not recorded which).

The CDR3 loop is CASSEQLATDTQYF. CDR3 nucleotide sequence: TGTGCCAGCAGTGAACAGCTAGCTACAGATACGCAGTATTTT. The V gene is TRBV2, the J gene TRBJ2-3, with D maybe TRBD2 (5 bases). This CDR3 comprises 14 residues. The V and J ends lost 2 bases and 3 bases respectively, with 9 bases between them. Germline CDR1 is SNHLY and CDR2 is FYNNEI.